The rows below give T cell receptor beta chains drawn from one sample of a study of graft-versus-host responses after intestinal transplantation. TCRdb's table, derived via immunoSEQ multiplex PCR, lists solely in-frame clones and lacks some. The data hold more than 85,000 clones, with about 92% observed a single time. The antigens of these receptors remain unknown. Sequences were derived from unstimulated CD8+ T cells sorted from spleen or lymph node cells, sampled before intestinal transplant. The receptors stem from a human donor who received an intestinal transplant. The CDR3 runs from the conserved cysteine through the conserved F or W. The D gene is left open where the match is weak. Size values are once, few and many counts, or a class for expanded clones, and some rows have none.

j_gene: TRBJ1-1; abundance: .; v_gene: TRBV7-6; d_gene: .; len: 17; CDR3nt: TGTGCCAGCAGCGTAGTCCCTGTGATGGGGGCGATAAACGAAGCTTTCTTT; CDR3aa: CASSVVPVMGAINEAFF
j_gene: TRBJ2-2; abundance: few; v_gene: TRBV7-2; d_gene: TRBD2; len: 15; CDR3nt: TGTGCCAGCAGTTTACTAGCGGGGGGCCCCGGGGAGCTGTTTTTT; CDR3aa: CASSLLAGGPGELFF
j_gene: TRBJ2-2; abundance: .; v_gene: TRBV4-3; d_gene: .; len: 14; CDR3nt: TGCGCCAGCAGCCAATTGGGCAACACCGGGGAGCTGTTTTTT; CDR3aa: CASSQLGNTGELFF
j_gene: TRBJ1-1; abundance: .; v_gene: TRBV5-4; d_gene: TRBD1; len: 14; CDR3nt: TGTGCCAGCAGCCAAGGGACAGGGGGCACTGAAGCTTTCTTT; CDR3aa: CASSQGTGGTEAFF
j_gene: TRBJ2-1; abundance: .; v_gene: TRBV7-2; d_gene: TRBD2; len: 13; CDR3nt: TGTGCCAGCAGCCTCCTACTAGCGGATATTCATTTCTTC; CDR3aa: CASSLLLADIHFF
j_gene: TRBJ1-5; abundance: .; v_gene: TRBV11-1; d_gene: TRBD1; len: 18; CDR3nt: TGTGCCAGCAGTTCCGACAGGGGGGGCTTTAATAGCAATCAGCCCCAGCATTTT; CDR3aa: CASSSDRGGFNSNQPQHF
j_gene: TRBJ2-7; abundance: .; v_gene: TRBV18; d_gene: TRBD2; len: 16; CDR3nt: TGTGCCAGCTCACCCCTAGCGGGGGGTTTAACCTACGAGCAGTACTTC; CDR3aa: CASSPLAGGLTYEQYF
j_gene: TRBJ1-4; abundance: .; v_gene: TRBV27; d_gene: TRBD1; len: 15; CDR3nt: TGTGCCAGCAGTTTATGGGCAGGGGGTGATGAAAAACTGTTTTTT; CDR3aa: CASSLWAGGDEKLFF
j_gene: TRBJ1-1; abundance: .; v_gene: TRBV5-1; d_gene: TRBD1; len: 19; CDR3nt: TGCGCCAGCAGCTTGGGACCCGGGACAGGGGGGGAGATGAACACTGAAGCTTTCTTT; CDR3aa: CASSLGPGTGGEMNTEAFF
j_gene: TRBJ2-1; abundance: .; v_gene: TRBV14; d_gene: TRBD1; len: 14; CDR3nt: TGTGCCAGCAGCCCTTGGACAGGGGACAATGAGCAGTTCTTC; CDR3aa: CASSPWTGDNEQFF
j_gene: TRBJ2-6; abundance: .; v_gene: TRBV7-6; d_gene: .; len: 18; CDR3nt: TGTGCCAGCAGCCCAATCCCCGGCGGGGAACGTGGGGCCAACGTCCTGACTTTC; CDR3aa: CASSPIPGGERGANVLTF
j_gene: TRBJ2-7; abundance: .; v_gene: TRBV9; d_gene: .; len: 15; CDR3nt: TGTGCCAGCAGCTCAGGAGGGCGGGGATACTACGAGCAGTACTTC; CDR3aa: CASSSGGRGYYEQYF